This is a list of T cell receptor beta chains from one sample in a study of shared clonotypes between healthy human individuals. Using immunoSEQ multiplex PCR, the repertoire was profiled, and TCRdb retains in-frame clones only, with some absent. Here the sample spans hundreds of thousands of clones, under 80% being singletons. Sequencing was done on a sample of memory CD4+ T cells sorted from blood. These receptors were obtained from a woman in her 30s in good health. Each CDR3 is given with its conserved first and last residue. A D gene is named only where the DNA matches it firmly. For some rows the clone size is stated as once, few or many, or as a class when expanded; others skip it.

clone_size j_call v_call d_call cdr3_aa cdr3_nt
NA TRBJ2-7 TRBV5-1 NA CASSLVGPDEQYF TGCGCCAGCAGCTTGGTCGGACCCGACGAGCAGTACTTC
NA TRBJ1-1 TRBV5-1 NA CASGGGTFPEAFF TGCGCCAGCGGTGGCGGGACCTTTCCTGAAGCTTTCTTT
NA TRBJ1-2 TRBV7-2 TRBD1 CASSLGQLNYGYTF TGTGCCAGCAGCTTGGGACAGCTCAACTATGGCTACACCTTC
NA TRBJ1-5 TRBV6-6 NA CASSYSPNQPQHF TGTGCCAGCAGTTACTCTCCCAATCAGCCCCAGCATTTT
NA TRBJ1-1 TRBV6-1 TRBD1 CASSESGTEEAFF TGTGCCAGCAGTGAGTCCGGGACAGAAGAAGCTTTCTTT
NA TRBJ2-6 TRBV12-2 NA CASRPDWYREAGANVLTF TGTGCAAGTCGCCCAGATTGGTACAGGGAAGCTGGGGCCAACGTCCTGACTTTC
few TRBJ2-7 TRBV2 NA CASTEWANPYEQYF TGTGCCAGCACTGAATGGGCAAACCCCTACGAGCAGTACTTC
once TRBJ2-1 TRBV6-4 NA CASSDLDGGEQFF TGTGCCAGCAGTGACCTTGACGGCGGGGAGCAGTTCTTC
NA TRBJ2-1 TRBV5-1 TRBD2 CASSFTLAGMQFF TGCGCCAGCAGCTTTACCTTAGCGGGGATGCAGTTCTTC
NA TRBJ1-3 TRBV21-1 NA CASLGNRVGNTIYF TGTGCCAGCCTAGGAAACAGGGTTGGAAACACCATATATTTT
few TRBJ1-1 TRBV30 NA CAWSAQAVTEAFF TGTGCCTGGAGTGCCCAGGCGGTCACTGAAGCTTTCTTT
NA TRBJ1-1 TRBV2 NA CASGRSFANTEAFF TGTGCCAGCGGACGAAGTTTCGCGAACACTGAAGCTTTCTTT
NA TRBJ2-1 TRBV11-2 NA CASSSSRSSDEQFF TGTGCCAGCAGCTCAAGCCGTTCTAGCGATGAGCAGTTCTTC
NA TRBJ2-3 TRBV27 TRBD2 CASSSSGRVTQYF TGTGCCAGCAGTTCTAGCGGGAGAGTTACGCAGTATTTT
NA TRBJ2-2 TRBV7-2 NA CASSLQGVDGELFF TGTGCCAGCAGCTTACAGGGAGTAGACGGGGAGCTGTTTTTT
NA TRBJ1-2 TRBV15 NA CATSRDVEAYGYTF TGTGCCACCAGCAGAGATGTGGAGGCATATGGCTACACCTTC
NA TRBJ2-7 TRBV11-2 NA CASSYRAGIGQYF TGTGCCAGCAGCTATCGAGCGGGCATTGGGCAGTACTTC
few TRBJ2-7 TRBV5-1 TRBD2 CASSLDTGGTYEQYF TGCGCCAGCAGCTTGGATACGGGAGGGACCTACGAGCAGTACTTC
NA TRBJ2-3 TRBV29-1 TRBD2 CSVEEIAGASDTQYF TGCAGCGTTGAAGAGATAGCGGGAGCATCAGATACGCAGTATTTT
few TRBJ2-7 TRBV6-5 TRBD2 CASSYSVPSGTYEQYF TGTGCCAGCAGTTACTCGGTACCTAGCGGTACCTACGAGCAGTACTTC